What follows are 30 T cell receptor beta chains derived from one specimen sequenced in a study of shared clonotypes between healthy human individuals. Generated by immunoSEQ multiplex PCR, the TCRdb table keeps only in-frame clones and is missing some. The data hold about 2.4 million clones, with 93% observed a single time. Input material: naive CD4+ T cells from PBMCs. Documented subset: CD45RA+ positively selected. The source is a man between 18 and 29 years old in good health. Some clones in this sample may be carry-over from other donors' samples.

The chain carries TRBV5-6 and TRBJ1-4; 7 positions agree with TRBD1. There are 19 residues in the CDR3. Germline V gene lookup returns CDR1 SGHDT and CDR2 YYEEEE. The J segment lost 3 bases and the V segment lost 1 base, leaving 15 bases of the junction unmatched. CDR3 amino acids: CASSLQRGQLLASNEKLFF. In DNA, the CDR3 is TGTGCCAGCAGCTTGCAACGGGGACAGTTACTGGCGTCTAATGAAAAACTGTTTTTT.

Written as DNA, the CDR3 is TGTGCCAGCAGCCCATCTGCTACAGGGGGCTACGAGCAGTACTTC. It translates to CASSPSATGGYEQYF. The chain uses TRBV7-8 and TRBJ2-7; TRBD1 agrees at 8 bases. V trimming: 5 bases; J trimming: 3 bases; junction bases outside the gene matches: 9. The CDR3 length is 15 residues. The germline gives CDR1 SGHVS, CDR2 FQNEAQ.

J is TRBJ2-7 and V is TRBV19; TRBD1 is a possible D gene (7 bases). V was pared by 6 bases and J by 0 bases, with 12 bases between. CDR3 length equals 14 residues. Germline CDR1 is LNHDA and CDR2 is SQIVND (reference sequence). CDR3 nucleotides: TGTGCCAGTAGCCCAGGGGGGTTCTCCTACGAGCAGTACTTC. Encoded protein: CASSPGGFSYEQYF. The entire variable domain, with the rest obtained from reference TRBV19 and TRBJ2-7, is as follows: DGGITQSPKYLFRKEGQNVTLSCEQNLNHDAMYWYRQDPGQGLRLIYYSQIVNDFQKGDIAEGYSVSREKKESFPLTVTSAQKNPTAFYLCASSPGGFSYEQYFGPGTRLTVT.

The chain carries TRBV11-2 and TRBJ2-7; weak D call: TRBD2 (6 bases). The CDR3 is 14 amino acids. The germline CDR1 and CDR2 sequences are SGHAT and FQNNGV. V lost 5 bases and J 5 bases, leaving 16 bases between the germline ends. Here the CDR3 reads CASSVGRGSNEQYF. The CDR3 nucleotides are TGTGCCAGCAGCGTCGGCCGGGGGTCTAACGAGCAGTACTTC.

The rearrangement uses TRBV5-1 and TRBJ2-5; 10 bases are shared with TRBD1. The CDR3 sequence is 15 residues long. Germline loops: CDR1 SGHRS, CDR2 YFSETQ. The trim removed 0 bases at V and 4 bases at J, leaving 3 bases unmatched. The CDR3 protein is CASSLAGTGAETQYF. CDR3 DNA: TGCGCCAGCAGCTTGGCTGGGACAGGGGCAGAGACCCAGTACTTC.

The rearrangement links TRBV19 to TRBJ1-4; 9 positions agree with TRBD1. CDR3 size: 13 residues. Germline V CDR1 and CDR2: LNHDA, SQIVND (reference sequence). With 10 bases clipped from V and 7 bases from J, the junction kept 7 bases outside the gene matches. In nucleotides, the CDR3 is TGTGCCACCCACAGGGGGCTTGGTGAAAAACTGTTTTTT. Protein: CATHRGLGEKLFF.

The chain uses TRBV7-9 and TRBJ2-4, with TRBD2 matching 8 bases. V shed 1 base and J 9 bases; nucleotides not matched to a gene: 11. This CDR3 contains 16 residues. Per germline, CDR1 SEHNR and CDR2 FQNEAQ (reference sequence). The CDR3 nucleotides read TGTGCCAGCAGCTTAGGCGCGCAGCGGGGGCTCGCCATTCAGTACTTC. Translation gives CASSLGAQRGLAIQYF.

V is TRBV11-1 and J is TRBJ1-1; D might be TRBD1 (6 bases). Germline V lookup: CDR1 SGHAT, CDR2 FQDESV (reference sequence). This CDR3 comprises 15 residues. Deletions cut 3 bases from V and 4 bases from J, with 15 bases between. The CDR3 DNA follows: TGTGCCAGCAGCTTCCAGGGGCAGGGAAGCACTGAAGCTTTCTTT. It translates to CASSFQGQGSTEAFF. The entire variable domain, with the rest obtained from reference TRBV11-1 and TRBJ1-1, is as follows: EAEVAQSPRYKITEKSQAVAFWCDPISGHATLYWYRQILGQGPELLVQFQDESVVDDSQLPKDRFSAERLKGVDSTLKIQPAELGDSAMYLCASSFQGQGSTEAFFGQGTRLTVV.

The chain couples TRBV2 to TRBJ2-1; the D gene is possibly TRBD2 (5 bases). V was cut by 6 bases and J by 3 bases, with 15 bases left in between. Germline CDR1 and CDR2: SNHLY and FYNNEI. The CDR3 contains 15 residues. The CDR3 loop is CASSISRESYNEQFF. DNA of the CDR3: TGTGCCAGCAGCATTTCGAGGGAAAGCTACAATGAGCAGTTCTTC.

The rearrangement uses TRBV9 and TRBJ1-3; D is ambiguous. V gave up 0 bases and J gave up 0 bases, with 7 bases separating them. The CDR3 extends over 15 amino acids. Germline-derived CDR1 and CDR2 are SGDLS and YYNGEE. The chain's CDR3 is CASSVDQSSGNTIYF. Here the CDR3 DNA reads TGTGCCAGCAGCGTAGATCAGAGCTCTGGAAACACCATATATTTT.

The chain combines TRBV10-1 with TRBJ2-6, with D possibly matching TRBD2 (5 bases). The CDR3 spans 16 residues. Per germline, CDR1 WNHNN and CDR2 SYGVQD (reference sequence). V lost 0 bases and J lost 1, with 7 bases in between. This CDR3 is CASSESGGSGANVLTF. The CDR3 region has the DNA TGCGCCAGCAGTGAGTCTGGAGGATCTGGGGCCAACGTCCTGACTTTC.

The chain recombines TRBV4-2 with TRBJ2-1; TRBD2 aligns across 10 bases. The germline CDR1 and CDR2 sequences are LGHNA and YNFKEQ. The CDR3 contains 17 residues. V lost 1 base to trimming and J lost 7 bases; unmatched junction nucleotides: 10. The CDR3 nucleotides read TGTGCCAGCAGCCAAGTTAAAACTAGCGGGGACCAAAATGAGCAGTTCTTC. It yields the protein CASSQVKTSGDQNEQFF.

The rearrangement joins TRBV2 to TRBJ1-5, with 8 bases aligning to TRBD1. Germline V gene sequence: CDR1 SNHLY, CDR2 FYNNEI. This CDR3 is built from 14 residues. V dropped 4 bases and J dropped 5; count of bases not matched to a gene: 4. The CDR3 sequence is CASSGQGNDQPQHF. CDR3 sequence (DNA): TGTGCCAGCAGTGGACAGGGGAATGATCAGCCCCAGCATTTT. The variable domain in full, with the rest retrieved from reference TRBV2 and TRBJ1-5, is EPEVTQTPSHQVTQMGQEVILRCVPISNHLYFYWYRQILGQKVEFLVSFYNNEISEKSEIFDDQFSVERPDGSNFTLKIRSTKLEDSAMYFCASSGQGNDQPQHFGDGTRLSIL.

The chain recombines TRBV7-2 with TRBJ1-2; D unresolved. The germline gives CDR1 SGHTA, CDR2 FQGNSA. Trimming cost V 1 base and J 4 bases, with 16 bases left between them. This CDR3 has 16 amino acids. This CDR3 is CASSLGSQETLYGYTF. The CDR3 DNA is TGTGCCAGCAGCTTAGGGTCACAAGAAACCCTCTATGGCTACACCTTC.

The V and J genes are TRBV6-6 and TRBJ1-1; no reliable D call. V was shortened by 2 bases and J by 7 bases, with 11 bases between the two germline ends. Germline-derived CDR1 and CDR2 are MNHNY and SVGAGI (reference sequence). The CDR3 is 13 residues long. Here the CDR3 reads CASSYPDGSEAFF. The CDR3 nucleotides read TGTGCCAGCAGTTACCCCGACGGGAGTGAAGCTTTCTTT.

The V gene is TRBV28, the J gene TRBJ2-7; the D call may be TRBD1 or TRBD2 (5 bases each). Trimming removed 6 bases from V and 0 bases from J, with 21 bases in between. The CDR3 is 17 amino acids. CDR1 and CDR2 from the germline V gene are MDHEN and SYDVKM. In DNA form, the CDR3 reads TGTGCCAGCAGGCGGACGACCCGGGACGGACTCTCCTACGAGCAGTACTTC. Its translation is CASRRTTRDGLSYEQYF.

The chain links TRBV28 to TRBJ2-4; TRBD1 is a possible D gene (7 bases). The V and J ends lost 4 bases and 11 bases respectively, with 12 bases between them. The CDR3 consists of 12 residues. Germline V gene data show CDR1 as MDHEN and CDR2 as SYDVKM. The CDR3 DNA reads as TGTGCCAGCAGTTCGCAGGGGGGCGTTCAGTACTTC. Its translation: CASSSQGGVQYF.

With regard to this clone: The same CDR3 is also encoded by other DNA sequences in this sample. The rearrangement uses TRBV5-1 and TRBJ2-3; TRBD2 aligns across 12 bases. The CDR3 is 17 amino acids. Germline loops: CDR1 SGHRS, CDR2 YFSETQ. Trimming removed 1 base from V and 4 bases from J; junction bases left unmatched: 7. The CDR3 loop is CASSLRLAGEGADTQYF. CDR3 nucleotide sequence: TGCGCCAGCAGCTTGCGACTAGCGGGAGAGGGCGCAGATACGCAGTATTTT.

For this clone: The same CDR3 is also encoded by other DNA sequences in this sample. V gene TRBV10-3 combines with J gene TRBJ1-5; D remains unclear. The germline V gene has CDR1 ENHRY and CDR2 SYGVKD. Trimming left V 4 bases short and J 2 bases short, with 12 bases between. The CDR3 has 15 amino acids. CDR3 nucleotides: TGTGCCATCAGTGGGGGAGGGCTGGGCAATCAGCCCCAGCATTTT. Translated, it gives CAISGGGLGNQPQHF.

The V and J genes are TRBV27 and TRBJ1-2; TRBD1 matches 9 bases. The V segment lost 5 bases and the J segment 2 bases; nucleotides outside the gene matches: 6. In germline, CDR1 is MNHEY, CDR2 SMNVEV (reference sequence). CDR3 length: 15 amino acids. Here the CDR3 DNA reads TGTGCCAGCAGTCCCCGCGGACAGGGGAACTATGGCTACACCTTC. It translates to CASSPRGQGNYGYTF.

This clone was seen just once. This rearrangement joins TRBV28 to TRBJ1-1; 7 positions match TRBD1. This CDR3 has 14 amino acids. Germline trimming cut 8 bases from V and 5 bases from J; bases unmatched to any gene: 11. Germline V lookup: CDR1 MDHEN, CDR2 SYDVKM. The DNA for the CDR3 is TGTGCCAGCGGCCGGACAGGAGAGGGGACTGAAGCTTTCTTT. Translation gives CASGRTGEGTEAFF.

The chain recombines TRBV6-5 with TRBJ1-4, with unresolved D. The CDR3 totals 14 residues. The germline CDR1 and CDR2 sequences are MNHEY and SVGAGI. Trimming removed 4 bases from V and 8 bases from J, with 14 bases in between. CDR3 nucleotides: TGTGCCAGCAGTTCCTCGGGTTCCGCCGAAAAACTGTTTTTT. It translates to CASSSSGSAEKLFF.

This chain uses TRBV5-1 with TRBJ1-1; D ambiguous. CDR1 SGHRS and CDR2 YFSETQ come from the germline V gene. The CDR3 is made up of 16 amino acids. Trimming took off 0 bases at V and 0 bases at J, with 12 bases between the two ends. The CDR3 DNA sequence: TGCGCCAGCAGCTTGGGGACGGCCCTCGTGAACACTGAAGCTTTCTTT. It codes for CASSLGTALVNTEAFF.

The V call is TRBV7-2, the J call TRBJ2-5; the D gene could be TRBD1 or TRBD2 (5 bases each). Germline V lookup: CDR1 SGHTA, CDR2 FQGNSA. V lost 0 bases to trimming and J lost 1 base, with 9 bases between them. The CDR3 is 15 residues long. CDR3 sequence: CASSLAGAGQETQYF. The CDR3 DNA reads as TGTGCCAGCAGCTTAGCCGGGGCCGGCCAAGAGACCCAGTACTTC.

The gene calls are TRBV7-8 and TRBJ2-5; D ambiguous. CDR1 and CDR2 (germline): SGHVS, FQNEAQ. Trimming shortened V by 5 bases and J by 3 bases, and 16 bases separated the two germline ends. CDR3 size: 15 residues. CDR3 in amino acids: CASSPQRLHKETQYF. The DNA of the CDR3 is TGTGCCAGCAGCCCACAGAGACTCCATAAAGAGACCCAGTACTTC.

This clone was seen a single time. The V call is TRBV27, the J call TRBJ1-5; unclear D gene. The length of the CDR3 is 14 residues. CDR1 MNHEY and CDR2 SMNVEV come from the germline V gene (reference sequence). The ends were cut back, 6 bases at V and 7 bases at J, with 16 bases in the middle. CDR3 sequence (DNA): TGTGCCAGCAGCCGCCAGCCGAGGGAACAGCCCCAGCATTTT. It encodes CASSRQPREQPQHF.

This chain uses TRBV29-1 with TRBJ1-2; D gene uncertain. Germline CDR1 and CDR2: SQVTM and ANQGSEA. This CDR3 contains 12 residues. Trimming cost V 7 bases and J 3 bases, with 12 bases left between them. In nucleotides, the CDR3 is TGCAGCGCCCACGTACCGGACTATGGCTACACCTTC. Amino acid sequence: CSAHVPDYGYTF. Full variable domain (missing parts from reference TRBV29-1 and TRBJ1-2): SAVISQKPSRDICQRGTSLTIQCQVDSQVTMMFWYRQQPGQSLTLIATANQGSEATYESGFVIDKFPISRPNLTFSTLTVSNMSPEDSSIYLCSAHVPDYGYTFGSGTRLTVV.

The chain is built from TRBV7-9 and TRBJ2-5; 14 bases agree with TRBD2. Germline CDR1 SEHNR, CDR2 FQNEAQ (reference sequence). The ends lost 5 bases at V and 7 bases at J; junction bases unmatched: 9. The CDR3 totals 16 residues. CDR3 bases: TGTGCCAGCAGCCTTGGACTAGCGGGAGGTTCCGGGACCCAGTACTTC. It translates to CASSLGLAGGSGTQYF.

The CDR3 nucleotides are TGTGCCAGCGGTCCGGCGCTCTTCAATGAAAAACTGTTTTTT. It specifies CASGPALFNEKLFF. This rearrangement joins TRBV6-5 to TRBJ1-4; D not resolved. The CDR3 runs to 14 residues. The V end was cut by 8 bases, the J end by 5 bases, with 15 bases between. From germline, CDR1 is MNHEY and CDR2 SVGAGI.

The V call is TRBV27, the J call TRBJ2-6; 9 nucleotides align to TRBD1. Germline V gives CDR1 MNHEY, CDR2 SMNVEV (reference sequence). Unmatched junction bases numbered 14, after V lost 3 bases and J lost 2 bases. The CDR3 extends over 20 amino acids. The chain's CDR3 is CASSFRGFGTGFAGANVLTF. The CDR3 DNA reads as TGTGCCAGCAGTTTCCGTGGTTTTGGGACAGGGTTTGCTGGGGCCAACGTCCTGACTTTC. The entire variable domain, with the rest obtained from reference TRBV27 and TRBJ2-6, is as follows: EAQVTQNPRYLITVTGKKLTVTCSQNMNHEYMSWYRQDPGLGLRQIYYSMNVEVTDKGDVPEGYKVSRKEKRNFPLILESPSPNQTSLYFCASSFRGFGTGFAGANVLTFGAGSRLTVL.